This record looks at one TCR beta chain sequence and its context. This entry is derived from a study of OX40 agonist ivuxolimab in advanced cancers. Study at large: Patient treatment consisted of intravenous ivuxolimab administration every 2 weeks at 0.01 to 10 mg/kg. Patients achieving partial responses numbered three: one hepatocellular carcinoma case and two cutaneous melanoma cases.

Here immunoSEQ multiplex PCR was the method, and the copy in TCRdb shows in-frame clones only, minus some. This sample has about 33,000 clones, with 74% found just once. The CDR3 runs to 14 residues. Germline V gene data show CDR1 as SGHNT and CDR2 as YYREEE (reference sequence). The ends were cut back, 5 bases at V and 1 base at J, with 12 bases in the middle. The input for sequencing was CD4+ or CD8+ T cells sorted from blood, taken in a trial of the OX40 agonist ivuxolimab. This receptor was identified in an adult with an advanced solid tumor such as melanoma, head and neck, liver or kidney cancer. This chain uses TRBV5-4 with TRBJ2-5, with a possible D match to TRBD1 (6 bases). In DNA, the CDR3 is TGTGCCAGCAGTCAACAGGGTCCCCAAGAGACCCAGTACTTC. Translation: CASSQQGPQETQYF.